This T cell receptor (beta chain) was observed in a study of neoadjuvant anti-PD-1 for oral cavity cancer. Across the study: Patients without progression received a fourth nivolumab dose around day 43, then surgical resection on days 50-56.

This clone is classed as large. Its cognate antigen is unknown. Libraries were prepared by immunoSEQ multiplex PCR; TCRdb keeps only in-frame clonotypes and omits some of them. The sample lists some 10,000 clones; around 65% were seen once. General study findings and limits: Expansion of preexisting intratumoral clones was suggested to aid response.

The CDR3 extends over 13 amino acids. Germline lookup yields CDR1 GTSNPN and CDR2 SVGIG (reference sequence). V was shortened by 5 bases and J by 4 bases, with 13 bases between the two germline ends. As for time point: after neoadjuvant nivolumab, at surgical resection. Patients had HPV-negative, locally advanced oral cavity squamous cell carcinoma. The gene calls are TRBV30 and TRBJ2-3, with D perhaps matching TRBD1 (6 bases). Source: tumor tissue, taken after nivolumab (anti-PD-1) treatment. This receptor was obtained from a person between 35 and 79 years old with oral cavity squamous cell carcinoma. The CDR3: CAWDDRTADTQYF. DNA of the CDR3: TGTGCCTGGGATGACAGGACCGCAGATACGCAGTATTTT. The full variable domain, with the rest looked up from reference TRBV30 and TRBJ2-3, is SQTIHQWPATLVQPVGSPLSLECTVEGTSNPNLYWYRQAAGRGLQLLFYSVGIGQISSEVPQNLSASRPQDRQFILSSKKLLLSDSGFYLCAWDDRTADTQYFGPGTRLTVL.